This TCR beta chain was retrieved from a study of molecular identifiers for immune sequencing clone quantification. The V gene's germline CDR1 is LGHNA and CDR2 YSLEER. Trimming removed 4 bases from V and 4 bases from J; junction bases left unmatched: 13. The CDR3 spans 17 residues. This clonotype was found a few times. Its matching antigen is unknown. Findings of the study overall: Clones above 20 RNA copies contained over 97% of effector molecules but under 1% of naive ones.

The use of previously described methods and listed TCR primers produced the bulk TCR libraries. TCRdb reanalysed the PCR reads using MiXCR and keeps one entry per CDR3 protein. The sample holds about 320,000 distinct CDR3 sequences, about a quarter seen once. This chain joins TRBV4-3 and TRBJ2-3, with TRBD2 identical over 8 bases. Source material: naive CD8+ T cells from blood, with Jurkat cell RNA spiked in. Described subset: FACS-sorted CD8+CD4-CCR7+CD45RA+ naive T cells. The source of this sequence is a human donor in good health. Some libraries in this study had Jurkat cell RNA spiked in. The CDR3 coding sequence is TGCGCCAGCAGCCCTAACCGTCGCAGCGGGGGCGCAGATACGCAGTATTTT. Residues: CASSPNRRSGGADTQYF.